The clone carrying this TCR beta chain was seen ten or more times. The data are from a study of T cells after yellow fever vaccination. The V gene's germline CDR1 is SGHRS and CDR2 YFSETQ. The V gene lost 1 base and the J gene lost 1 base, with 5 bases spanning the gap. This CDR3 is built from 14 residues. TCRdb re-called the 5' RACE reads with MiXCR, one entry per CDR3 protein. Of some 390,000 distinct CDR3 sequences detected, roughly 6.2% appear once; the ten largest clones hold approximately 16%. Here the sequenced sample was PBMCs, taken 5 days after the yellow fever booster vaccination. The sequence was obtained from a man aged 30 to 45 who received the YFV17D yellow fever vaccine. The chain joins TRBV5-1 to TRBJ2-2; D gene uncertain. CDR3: CASSLYGNTGELFF. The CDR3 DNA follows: TGCGCCAGCAGCTTGTACGGGAACACCGGGGAGCTGTTTTTT.